Listed below are T cell receptor beta chains from one sample, sequenced in a study of CD8+ T cells in alopecia areata. This table comes from immunoSEQ multiplex PCR, and its TCRdb copy is limited to in-frame clones, with some not included. Seen here are about 98,000 clones, under 45% observed once, and the top ten hold 0.7% to 0.95%. The sequenced material came from CD4+ T cells sorted from blood. The receptor source for this set is a human donor with alopecia areata. The CDR3 runs from the conserved cysteine through the conserved F or W. D genes are given only for firm matches. Clone size is given for some rows only: seen once, a few or many times, or a class if the clone is expanded.

>TRBD2|NA|TRBV29-1|TRBJ2-3
CSVARLAGRADTQYF
TGCAGCGTCGCTAGGCTAGCGGGAAGGGCAGATACGCAGTATTTT
>TRBD2|NA|TRBV20-1|TRBJ2-1
CSATLADKQFF
TGCAGTGCTACGCTAGCGGACAAGCAGTTCTTC
>NA|once|TRBV30|TRBJ1-5
CAWSPDLSNQPQHF
TGTGCCTGGAGCCCGGACCTTAGCAATCAGCCCCAGCATTTT
>NA|few|TRBV7-2|TRBJ1-2
CASSPTPAGNGYTF
TGTGCCAGCAGCCCCACCCCGGCGGGGAACGGCTACACCTTC
>NA|NA|TRBV29-1|TRBJ1-4
CSVEDFGPPRGEKLFF
TGCAGCGTTGAAGATTTCGGCCCCCCCAGAGGGGAAAAACTGTTTTTT
>TRBD1|NA|TRBV7-2|TRBJ2-6
CASSRQGARGANVLTF
TGTGCCAGCAGCCGACAGGGGGCGCGAGGGGCCAACGTCCTGACTTTC
>NA|NA|TRBV29-1|TRBJ2-3
CSVEVRGRADTQYF
TGCAGCGTTGAAGTGCGGGGACGGGCAGATACGCAGTATTTT
>TRBD2|NA|TRBV29-1|TRBJ2-5
CSVEREVGETQYF
TGCAGCGTTGAGCGGGAGGTGGGAGAGACCCAGTACTTC
>NA|NA|TRBV30|TRBJ1-2
CAWNHGYGYTF
TGTGCCTGGAATCACGGCTATGGCTACACCTTC
>NA|NA|TRBV7-2|TRBJ1-6
CASSSWGDNWNSPLHF
TGTGCCAGCAGCTCCTGGGGGGACAACTGGAATTCACCCCTCCACTTT
>NA|NA|TRBV28|TRBJ2-6
CASSSAPTAKGANVLTF
TGTGCCAGCAGTTCAGCACCGACCGCTAAAGGGGCCAACGTCCTGACTTTC
>NA|many|TRBV11-2|TRBJ1-1
CASSLSRGSTEAFF
TGTGCCAGCAGCTTAAGCAGGGGTAGTACTGAAGCTTTCTTT
>TRBD2|NA|TRBV4-3|TRBJ2-7
CASSQGTPGREVHEQYF
TGCGCCAGCAGCCAAGGAACCCCCGGGCGGGAGGTTCACGAGCAGTACTTC
>NA|NA|TRBV19|TRBJ2-5
CASSIQETQYF
TGTGCCAGTAGTATTCAAGAGACCCAGTACTTC
>NA|few|TRBV29-1|TRBJ2-1
CSVEGGNNEQFF
TGCAGCGTTGAGGGGGGAAACAATGAGCAGTTCTTC
>TRBD1|few|TRBV29-1|TRBJ1-1
CSVGTGGTEAFF
TGCAGCGTCGGGACAGGGGGAACTGAAGCTTTCTTT
>NA|NA|TRBV4-1|TRBJ1-5
CASSPGGRSNQPQHF
TGCGCCAGCAGCCCGGGGGGGAGAAGCAATCAGCCCCAGCATTTT
>NA|few|TRBV7-9|TRBJ2-1
CASSLNANEQFF
TGTGCCAGCAGCTTGAACGCGAATGAGCAGTTCTTC
>TRBD1|few|TRBV30|TRBJ2-7
CAWSELQGAVSEQYF
TGTGCCTGGAGTGAATTGCAGGGGGCGGTAAGCGAGCAGTACTTC
>TRBD1|NA|TRBV5-1|TRBJ2-1
CASSVTGDSYNEQFF
TGCGCCAGCAGCGTGACAGGGGACTCCTACAATGAGCAGTTCTTC
>NA|few|TRBV29-1|TRBJ1-5
CSASLAVDQPQHF
TGCAGCGCCAGTTTAGCGGTTGATCAGCCCCAGCATTTT
>NA|few|TRBV7-2|TRBJ2-2
CASSLRRRAGELFF
TGTGCCAGCAGCTTGAGACGGCGGGCCGGGGAGCTGTTTTTT
>TRBD1|NA|TRBV9|TRBJ2-1
CASSEPTGGLDNEQFF
TGTGCCAGCAGCGAACCCACAGGGGGCTTGGACAATGAGCAGTTCTTC
>NA|few|TRBV6-5|TRBJ2-5
CASRQTGPRLETQYF
TGTGCCAGCAGACAGACAGGCCCGAGGTTGGAGACCCAGTACTTC
>NA|NA|TRBV5-1|TRBJ2-2
CASRLQDTGELFF
TGCGCCAGCAGACTTCAAGACACCGGGGAGCTGTTTTTT
>TRBD1|NA|TRBV25-1|TRBJ1-1
CASSDSQQGARAFF
TGTGCCAGCAGTGATTCCCAACAGGGGGCGAGAGCTTTCTTT
>NA|NA|TRBV28|TRBJ1-1
CASSLDGMNTEAFF
TGTGCCAGCAGTCTCGACGGCATGAACACTGAAGCTTTCTTT
>NA|NA|TRBV5-4|TRBJ2-5
CAIEKGGTQYF
TGTGCCATCGAAAAAGGGGGGACCCAGTACTTC